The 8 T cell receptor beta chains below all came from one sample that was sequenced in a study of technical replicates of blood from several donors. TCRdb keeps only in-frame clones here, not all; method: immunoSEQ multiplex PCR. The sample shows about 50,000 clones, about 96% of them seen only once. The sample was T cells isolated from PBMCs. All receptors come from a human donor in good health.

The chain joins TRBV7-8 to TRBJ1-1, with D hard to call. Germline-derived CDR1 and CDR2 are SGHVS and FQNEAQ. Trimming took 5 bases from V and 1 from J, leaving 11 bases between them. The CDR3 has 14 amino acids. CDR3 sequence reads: CASSRRHENTEAFF. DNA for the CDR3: TGTGCCAGCAGCCGCCGACATGAGAACACTGAAGCTTTCTTT.

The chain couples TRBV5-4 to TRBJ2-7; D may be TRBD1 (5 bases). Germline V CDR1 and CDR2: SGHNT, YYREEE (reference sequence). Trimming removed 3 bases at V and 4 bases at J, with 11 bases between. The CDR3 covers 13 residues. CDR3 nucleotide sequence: TGTGCCAGCAGCTCAGGACATCTGTACGAGCAGTACTTC. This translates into CASSSGHLYEQYF.

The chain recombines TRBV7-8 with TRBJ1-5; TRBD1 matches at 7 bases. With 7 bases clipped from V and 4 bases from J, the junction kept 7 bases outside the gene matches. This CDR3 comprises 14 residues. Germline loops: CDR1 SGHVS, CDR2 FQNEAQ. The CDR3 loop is CASTPGTVNQPQHF. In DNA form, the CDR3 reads TGTGCCAGCACCCCCGGGACAGTAAATCAGCCCCAGCATTTT.

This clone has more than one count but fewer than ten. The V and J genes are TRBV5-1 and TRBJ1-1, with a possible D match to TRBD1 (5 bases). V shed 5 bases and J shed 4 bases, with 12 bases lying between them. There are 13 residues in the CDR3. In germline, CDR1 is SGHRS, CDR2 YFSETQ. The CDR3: CASRTGGSTEAFF. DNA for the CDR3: TGCGCCAGCAGGACGGGGGGTAGCACTGAAGCTTTCTTT.

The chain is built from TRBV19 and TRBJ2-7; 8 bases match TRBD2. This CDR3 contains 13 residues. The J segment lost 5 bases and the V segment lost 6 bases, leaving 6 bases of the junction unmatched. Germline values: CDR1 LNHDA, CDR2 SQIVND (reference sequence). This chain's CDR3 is CASRERERNEQYF. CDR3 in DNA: TGTGCCAGTAGGGAGCGGGAGAGGAACGAGCAGTACTTC.

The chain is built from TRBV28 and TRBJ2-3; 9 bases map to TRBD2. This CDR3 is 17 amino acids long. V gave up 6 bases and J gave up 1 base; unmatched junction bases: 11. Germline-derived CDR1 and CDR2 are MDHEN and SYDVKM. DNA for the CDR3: TGTGCCAGCAGCCCAGCCCTGCAGCGGGAGGGCACAGATACGCAGTATTTT. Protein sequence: CASSPALQREGTDTQYF.

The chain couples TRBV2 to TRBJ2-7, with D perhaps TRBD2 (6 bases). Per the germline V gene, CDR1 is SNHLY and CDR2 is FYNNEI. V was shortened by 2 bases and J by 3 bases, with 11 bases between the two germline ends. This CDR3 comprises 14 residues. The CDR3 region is CASSEMSGYYEQYF. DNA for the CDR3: TGTGCCAGCAGTGAAATGAGCGGGTACTACGAGCAGTACTTC.

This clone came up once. The DNA for the CDR3 is TGTGCCAGCAGCGTAGCATCCGGGTCCGGGGAGCTGTTTTTT. It is translated as CASSVASGSGELFF. The gene calls are TRBV9 and TRBJ2-2; D not resolved. Per the germline V gene, CDR1 is SGDLS and CDR2 is YYNGEE. V dropped 0 bases and J dropped 6 bases, with 9 bases sitting between them. CDR3 length equals 14 residues. The variable domain in full, completed from reference TRBV9 and TRBJ2-2, reads DSGVTQTPKHLITATGQRVTLRCSPRSGDLSVYWYQQSLDQGLQFLIQYYNGEERAKGNILERFSAQQFPDLHSELNLSSLELGDSALYFCASSVASGSGELFFGEGSRLTVL.